Listed below are T cell receptor beta chains from one sample, sequenced in a study of technical replicates of blood from several donors. Libraries were prepared by immunoSEQ multiplex PCR; TCRdb keeps only in-frame clonotypes and omits some of them. The table shows some 66,000 clones, with roughly 98% occurring only once. The sample was T cells isolated from PBMCs. These receptors were obtained from a human donor in good health. Each CDR3 is given with its conserved first and last residue. A D gene is named only where the DNA matches it firmly. Rows give clone size only sometimes, using once, few, many, or a class for an expanded clone.

j_call v_call d_call clone_size cdr3_nt cdr3_aa
TRBJ2-2 TRBV2 TRBD2 - TGTGCCAGCAGTGGGCCTAGCGGGACGAACACCGGGGAGCTGTTTTTT CASSGPSGTNTGELFF
TRBJ1-6 TRBV9 - - TGTGCCAGCAGCGTCGGTGCGGATAATTCACCCCTCCACTTT CASSVGADNSPLHF
TRBJ1-1 TRBV6-5 - once TGTGCCAGCAGTTACTCGAGGCCGATGGGTGACACTGAAGCTTTCTTT CASSYSRPMGDTEAFF
TRBJ2-1 TRBV2 TRBD1 - TGTGCCAGCAGTGCTCGGGACAGGGGGCAGTTCTTC CASSARDRGQFF
TRBJ1-2 TRBV19 - - TGTGCCAGTAGAAACCGGGACTTGGGCAACTATGGCTACACCTTC CASRNRDLGNYGYTF
TRBJ1-5 TRBV28 TRBD1 - TGTGCCAGCAGTTTATCAAGGACAGGGAGGTTGCAGCCCCAGCATTTT CASSLSRTGRLQPQHF
TRBJ2-2 TRBV6-1 TRBD1 - TGTGCCAGCAGCGAAGCTCGACAGGGGGCGCACACCGGGGAGCTGTTTTTT CASSEARQGAHTGELFF
TRBJ2-7 TRBV5-1 - - TGCGCCAGCAGCATGGGTGAAGCCCGGGGCGAGCAGTACTTC CASSMGEARGEQYF
TRBJ1-1 TRBV4-1 - - TGCGCCAGCAGCCAAGATACATCGAACACTGAAGCTTTCTTT CASSQDTSNTEAFF
TRBJ1-2 TRBV5-1 - - TGCGCCAGCAAGGCCGAGGGGGTAAACTATGGCTACACCTTC CASKAEGVNYGYTF
TRBJ2-5 TRBV4-1 TRBD1 - TGCGCCAGCAGCCAGACAGGGACGGTGGAGACCCAGTACTTC CASSQTGTVETQYF
TRBJ2-7 TRBV2 TRBD2 - TGTGCCAGCACCGGAAAGCGGGAGGCCCTACCTTGGACCTACGAGCAGTACTTC CASTGKREALPWTYEQYF
TRBJ2-5 TRBV5-1 - - TGCGCCAGCAGCATGACAGGGGAGGGGACCCAGTACTTC CASSMTGEGTQYF
TRBJ1-1 TRBV5-1 - - TGCGCCAGCAGCTTTCGGAGGGGAATGGACACTGAAGCTTTCTTT CASSFRRGMDTEAFF
TRBJ1-2 TRBV9 - - TGTGCCAGCAGCGTAGTGTCTCTCGGGAGGGGAACCGGCTACACCTTC CASSVVSLGRGTGYTF
TRBJ2-7 TRBV6-5 - - TGTGCCAGCAGTTACCGGGGAATCGTCTACGAGCAGTACTTC CASSYRGIVYEQYF
TRBJ2-1 TRBV2 - - TGTGCCAGCCTGGAGGGGTTAGCGGCAATCAATGAGCAGTTCTTC CASLEGLAAINEQFF
TRBJ1-4 TRBV6-5 - - TGTGCCAGCAGTTACGCAGGGCCCGGTTTCCGAAAACTGTTTTTT CASSYAGPGFRKLFF
TRBJ1-4 TRBV5-1 TRBD1 - TGCGCCAGCAGCTACAGGGGCGATAATGAAAAACTGTTTTTT CASSYRGDNEKLFF
TRBJ1-1 TRBV5-1 TRBD1 - TGCGCCAGCAGCCTAAGGACAGGCATGAACACTGAAGCTTTCTTT CASSLRTGMNTEAFF
TRBJ2-1 TRBV30 - - TGTGCCTGGACCTATACTTCCTACAATGAGCAGTTCTTC CAWTYTSYNEQFF
TRBJ2-6 TRBV2 TRBD1 - TGTGCCAGCAGTTTTACCGGGACAGCGACCTTAATCTCTGGGGCCAACGTCCTGACTTTC CASSFTGTATLISGANVLTF
TRBJ1-4 TRBV30 TRBD1 - TGTGCCTGGAATTCGGTGACAGGGACTAATGAAAAACTGTTTTTT CAWNSVTGTNEKLFF
TRBJ2-3 TRBV9 - - TGTGCCAGCAGCGTAGATCAGCGGTCCTCAGATACGCAGTATTTT CASSVDQRSSDTQYF
TRBJ1-1 TRBV25-1 - - TGTGCCAGCAGTGAAGGGCCTAACACTGAAGCTTTCTTT CASSEGPNTEAFF
TRBJ1-5 TRBV6-5 TRBD1 - TGTGCCAGCAGCCCCCAGACAGGGCTTAATCAGCCCCAGCATTTT CASSPQTGLNQPQHF
TRBJ1-2 TRBV5-1 TRBD1 - TGCGCCAGCAGCTTGCTGTCAGGGGGCAACTATGGCTACACCTTC CASSLLSGGNYGYTF
TRBJ1-2 TRBV6-1 - - TGTGCCAGCAGTGAAGTAGGAGGGGACGACTATGGCTACACCTTC CASSEVGGDDYGYTF
TRBJ2-7 TRBV7-9 TRBD1 - TGTGCCAGCAGCTTGACCGGGACAGGGGTCACCGAGCAGTACTTC CASSLTGTGVTEQYF
TRBJ2-5 TRBV6-5 TRBD1 - TGTGCCAGCACCGGGACAGGGGGTTGGGAGACCCAGTACTTC CASTGTGGWETQYF
TRBJ1-2 TRBV7-3 - - TGTGCCAGCAGCGCAGGATCTGGCTACACCTTC CASSAGSGYTF
TRBJ1-5 TRBV6-5 TRBD1 - TGTGCCAGCAGCGGACAGGGGTATAGCAATCAGCCCCAGCATTTT CASSGQGYSNQPQHF
TRBJ1-2 TRBV5-1 TRBD1 - TGCGCCAGCAGCTTGAGTGGGACAGATGGCTACACCTTC CASSLSGTDGYTF
TRBJ2-5 TRBV6-5 - - TGTGCCAGCACCCCAGCTGTGGAGGAGACCCAGTACTTC CASTPAVEETQYF
TRBJ1-5 TRBV10-3 - - TGTGCCATCGCGGAAAGCAATCAGCCCCAGCATTTT CAIAESNQPQHF
TRBJ1-2 TRBV6-1 - - TGTGCCAGCAGTGAAGGGTGGCGAGGTGGAGGCTACACCTTC CASSEGWRGGGYTF
TRBJ1-1 TRBV18 - - TGTGCCAGCTCACCAAGTACAGAGACTGAAGCTTTCTTT CASSPSTETEAFF
TRBJ2-7 TRBV7-9 - - TGTGCCAGCATGCAAAACAACGAGCAGTACTTC CASMQNNEQYF
TRBJ1-2 TRBV5-1 - - TGCGCCAGCAGCCAGGACAGAGAAATTTATGGCTACACCTTC CASSQDREIYGYTF
TRBJ2-3 TRBV9 - - TGTGCCAGCAGCGTAGGCGGGTTTCCTAGCACAGATACGCAGTATTTT CASSVGGFPSTDTQYF
TRBJ2-1 TRBV28 - - TGTGCCAGCAGTTTAGTGTTACAGGAGCAGTTCTTC CASSLVLQEQFF
TRBJ1-4 TRBV20-1 - once TGCGGAGGGTTGGGGAATGAAAAACTGTTTTTT CGGLGNEKLFF
TRBJ1-6 TRBV11-2 - - TGTGCCAGCAGCCTCCGGAAGGCGGGGGGTAATAATTCACCCCTCCACTTT CASSLRKAGGNNSPLHF
TRBJ1-4 TRBV15 - - TGTGCCACCAGCAGACGGTCCCCAGGTAGTGCAACTAATGAAAAACTGTTTTTT CATSRRSPGSATNEKLFF